This T cell receptor beta chain appears in the sequencing data of a study of T cell clonotyping in hematopoietic cell transplantation. The overall study: Recipient samples before transplant were obtained post-cytoreduction.

Germline CDR1 reads SGHNT; CDR2 reads YYREEE (reference sequence). The CDR3 is made up of 15 amino acids. V dropped 4 bases and J dropped 0 bases, with 13 bases sitting between them. About this clone itself: No antigen is known for it.

Profiling relied on immunoSEQ multiplex PCR, and the TCRdb table lists in-frame clones only, not all of them. The sample lists about 9,000 clones; around 80% were seen once. Findings and limits, study-wide: After transplant, recipient diversity fell while pathologically expanded clonotypes grew through day 180. Cells were unsorted, so CD4 and CD8 contributions were not separated.

Time point: recipient sample about 28 days before transplant, after cytoreduction. The chain couples TRBV5-4 to TRBJ1-1; D ambiguous. Specimen: peripheral blood mononuclear cells, collected before stem cell transplant. The TCR sequence derives from a man aged 60 to 75 with acute myeloid leukemia. Some clones in this sample may be carry-over from other donors' samples. The CDR3 DNA sequence: TGTGCCAGCAGCCCCTCCGGAGGAGTGAACACTGAAGCTTTCTTT. Residues: CASSPSGGVNTEAFF.